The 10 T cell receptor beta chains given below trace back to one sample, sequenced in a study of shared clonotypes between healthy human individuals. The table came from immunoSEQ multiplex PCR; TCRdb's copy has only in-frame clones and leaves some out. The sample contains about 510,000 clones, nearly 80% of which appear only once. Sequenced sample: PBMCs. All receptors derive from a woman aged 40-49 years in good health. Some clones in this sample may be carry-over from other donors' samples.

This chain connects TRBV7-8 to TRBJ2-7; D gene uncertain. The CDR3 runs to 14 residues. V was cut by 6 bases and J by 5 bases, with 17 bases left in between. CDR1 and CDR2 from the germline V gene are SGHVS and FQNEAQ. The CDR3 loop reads CASSPFGSRDEQYF. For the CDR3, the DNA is TGTGCCAGCAGTCCCTTTGGTAGCCGAGACGAGCAGTACTTC.

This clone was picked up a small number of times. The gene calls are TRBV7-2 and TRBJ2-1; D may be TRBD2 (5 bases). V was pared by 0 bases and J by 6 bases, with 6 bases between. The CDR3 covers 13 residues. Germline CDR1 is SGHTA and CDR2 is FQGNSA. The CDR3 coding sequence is TGTGCCAGCAGCTTAGCGCGGGTCAATGAGCAGTTCTTC. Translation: CASSLARVNEQFF.

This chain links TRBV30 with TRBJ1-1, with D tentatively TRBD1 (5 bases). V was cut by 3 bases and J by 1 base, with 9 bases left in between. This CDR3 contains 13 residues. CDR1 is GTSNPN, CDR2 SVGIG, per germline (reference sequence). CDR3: CAWRAGPNTEAFF. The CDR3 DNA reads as TGTGCCTGGAGGGCGGGGCCGAACACTGAAGCTTTCTTT.

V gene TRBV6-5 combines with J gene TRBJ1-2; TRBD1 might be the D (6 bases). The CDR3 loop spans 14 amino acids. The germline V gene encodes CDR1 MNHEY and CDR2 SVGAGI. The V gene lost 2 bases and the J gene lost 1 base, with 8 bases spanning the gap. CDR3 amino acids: CASSYEGGNYGYTF. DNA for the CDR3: TGTGCCAGCAGTTACGAGGGGGGTAACTATGGCTACACCTTC.

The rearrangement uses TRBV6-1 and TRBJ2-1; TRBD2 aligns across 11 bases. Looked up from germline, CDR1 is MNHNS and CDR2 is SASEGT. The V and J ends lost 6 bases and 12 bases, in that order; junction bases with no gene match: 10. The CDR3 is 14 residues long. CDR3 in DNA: TGTGCCAGCAGCGTAGCGGGGGGGGGACGAGGGCAGTTCTTC. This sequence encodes CASSVAGGGRGQFF.

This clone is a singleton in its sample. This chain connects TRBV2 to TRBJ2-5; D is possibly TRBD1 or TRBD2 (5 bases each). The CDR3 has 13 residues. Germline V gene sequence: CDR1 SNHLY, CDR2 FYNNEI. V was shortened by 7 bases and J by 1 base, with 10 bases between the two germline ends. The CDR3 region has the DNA TGTGCCAGCACTTGGGGACCCCAAGAGACCCAGTACTTC. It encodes CASTWGPQETQYF.

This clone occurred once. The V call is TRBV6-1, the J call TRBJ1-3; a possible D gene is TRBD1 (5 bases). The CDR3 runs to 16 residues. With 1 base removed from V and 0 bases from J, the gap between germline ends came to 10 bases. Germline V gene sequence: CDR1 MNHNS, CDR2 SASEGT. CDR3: CASSEDTGTSGNTIYF. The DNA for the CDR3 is TGTGCCAGCAGTGAAGATACAGGAACCTCTGGAAACACCATATATTTT.

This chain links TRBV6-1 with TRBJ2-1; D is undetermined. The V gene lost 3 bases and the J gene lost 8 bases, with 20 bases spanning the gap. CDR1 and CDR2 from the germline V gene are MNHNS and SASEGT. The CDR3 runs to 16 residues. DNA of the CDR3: TGTGCCAGCAGTGATCAGTCTGGGCAAGAAGTCGATGAGCAGTTCTTC. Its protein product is CASSDQSGQEVDEQFF.

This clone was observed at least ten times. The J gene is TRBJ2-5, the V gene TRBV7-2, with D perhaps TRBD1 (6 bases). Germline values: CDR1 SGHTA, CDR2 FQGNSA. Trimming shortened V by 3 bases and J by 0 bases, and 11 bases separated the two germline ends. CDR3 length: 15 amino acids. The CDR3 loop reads CASSLGAGDQETQYF. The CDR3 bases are TGTGCCAGCAGCTTGGGGGCCGGGGACCAAGAGACCCAGTACTTC.

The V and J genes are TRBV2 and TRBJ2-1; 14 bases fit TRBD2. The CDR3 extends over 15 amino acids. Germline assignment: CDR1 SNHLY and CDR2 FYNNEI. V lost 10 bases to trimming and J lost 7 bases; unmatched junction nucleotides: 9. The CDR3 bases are TGTGCCACCGCCGGGACTAGCGGGAGAGATAATGAGCAGTTCTTC. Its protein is CATAGTSGRDNEQFF.